A single sample gave rise to the 22 T cell receptor beta chains below, sequenced in a study of T cells in Graves' hyperthyroidism and ophthalmopathy. Using RNA transcripts as the source, TCR beta CDR3 regions were amplified. With the HTBI primer set, the TCR CDR3 went through a first round of RT-PCR. In TCRdb, the multiplex PCR reads were re-called with MiXCR into one record per CDR3 protein. The sample yields around 690,000 distinct CDR3 sequences, roughly 17% seen once. Input material: blood. The receptors stem from a man in his fifties with Graves' hyperthyroidism.

V is TRBV19 and J is TRBJ2-2; D is perhaps TRBD1 (6 bases). Trimming pared 7 bases from V and 7 bases from J, leaving 13 bases between. The V gene's germline CDR1 is LNHDA and CDR2 SQIVND (reference sequence). CDR3 size: 13 residues. CDR3 nucleotides: TGTGCCAGTACTACAGGGTGGGACGGGGAGCTGTTTTTT. Translating gives CASTTGWDGELFF. Looking up the rest from reference TRBV19 and TRBJ2-2 gives the full variable domain: DGGITQSPKYLFRKEGQNVTLSCEQNLNHDAMYWYRQDPGQGLRLIYYSQIVNDFQKGDIAEGYSVSREKKESFPLTVTSAQKNPTAFYLCASTTGWDGELFFGEGSRLTVL.

This clonotype came up once. V usage is TRBV29-1 and J usage is TRBJ1-2; D remains unclear. The germline CDR1 and CDR2 sequences are SQVTM and ANQGSEA. The V end lost 4 bases, the J end lost 8 bases, and 11 bases lay between the germline ends. There are 11 residues in the CDR3. Here the CDR3 reads CSVGSPRGYTF. The CDR3 DNA is TGCAGCGTTGGATCCCCTAGGGGCTACACCTTC.

A few counts support this clonotype. The rearrangement joins TRBV6-1 to TRBJ1-6; D might be TRBD1 (6 bases). CDR1 is MNHNS and CDR2 is SASEGT in the germline V gene. The CDR3 is made up of 15 amino acids. Trimming stripped 5 bases from V and 4 bases from J, with 12 bases between. The CDR3 DNA follows: TGTGCCAGCAGTCCACGGGACACTTATAATTCACCCCTCCACTTT. Encoded protein: CASSPRDTYNSPLHF.

The V call is TRBV7-2, the J call TRBJ1-4; D not certain. The V and J ends lost 5 bases and 6 bases respectively, with 13 bases between them. This CDR3 contains 14 residues. In germline, CDR1 is SGHTA, CDR2 FQGNSA. The CDR3 is CASSPGQAHEKLFF. The CDR3 DNA is TGTGCCAGCAGCCCCGGTCAGGCCCATGAAAAACTGTTTTTT.

The V and J genes are TRBV6-1 and TRBJ2-1; D uncertain. The CDR3 sequence is 12 residues long. Between the trimmed V and J ends, which lost 6 bases and 9 bases, there was a span of 12 bases. Germline V gene sequence: CDR1 MNHNS, CDR2 SASEGT. CDR3 sequence reads: CASRDTVFEQFF. CDR3 nucleotides: TGTGCCAGCAGAGACACGGTTTTTGAGCAGTTCTTC.

This chain links TRBV7-2 with TRBJ2-7, with 7 bases that match TRBD2. Looked up from germline, CDR1 is SGHTA and CDR2 is FQGNSA. This CDR3 is built from 15 residues. J was trimmed by 2 bases and V by 4 bases; bases with no gene match: 8. The CDR3 region has the DNA TGTGCCAGCAGCTCTACCACCGGGACTACCTACGAGCAGTACTTC. Amino acid sequence: CASSSTTGTTYEQYF.

This clonotype was seen only a few times. This chain joins TRBV2 and TRBJ1-5; 7 bases fit TRBD1. CDR3 size: 14 residues. CDR1 is SNHLY, CDR2 FYNNEI, per germline. V gave up 4 bases and J gave up 7 bases; unmatched junction bases: 7. CDR3 in amino acids: CASSGTGGRQPQHF. The CDR3 DNA is TGTGCCAGCAGTGGGACAGGCGGGAGGCAGCCCCAGCATTTT.

The sample holds many counts of this clonotype. The chain has TRBV5-1 and TRBJ2-2; tentative D call: TRBD2 (5 bases). V was pared by 6 bases and J by 2 bases, with 17 bases between. This CDR3 is 16 amino acids long. From germline, CDR1 is SGHRS and CDR2 YFSETQ. CDR3 in amino acids: CASTLIGAANTGELFF. DNA of the CDR3: TGCGCCAGCACCCTGATAGGAGCGGCTAACACCGGGGAGCTGTTTTTT.

V and J are TRBV7-6 and TRBJ2-7; no firm D call. This CDR3 has 15 residues. V was shortened by 0 bases and J by 5 bases, with 14 bases between the two germline ends. The germline CDR1 and CDR2 sequences are SGHVS and FNYEAQ. The CDR3 DNA sequence: TGTGCCAGCAGCTTAGCGGCGACTCGAATAAACGAGCAGTACTTC. Translated, it gives CASSLAATRINEQYF. Full variable domain (remainder filled in from reference TRBV7-6 and TRBJ2-7): GAGVSQSPRYKVTKRGQDVALRCDPISGHVSLYWYRQALGQGPEFLTYFNYEAQQDKSGLPNDRFSAERPEGSISTLTIQRTEQRDSAMYRCASSLAATRINEQYFGPGTRLTVT.

This clonotype was recorded many times. V usage is TRBV7-2 and J usage is TRBJ2-7; D is uncertain. CDR1 is SGHTA and CDR2 is FQGNSA in the germline V gene. The V end lost 1 base, the J end lost 7 bases, and 17 bases lay between the germline ends. The CDR3 length is 15 residues. CDR3 sequence (DNA): TGTGCCAGCAGCTTAGATCCTACACCTCCCAATGAGCAGTACTTC. This gives the protein CASSLDPTPPNEQYF.

This clonotype was detected a few times. The chain carries TRBV28 and TRBJ2-7; D is possibly TRBD1 (6 bases). Germline CDR1 is MDHEN and CDR2 is SYDVKM. The V gene lost 6 bases and the J gene lost 0 bases, with 15 bases spanning the gap. The CDR3 is made up of 15 amino acids. The CDR3 sequence is CASSLNRDFSYEQYF. The CDR3 DNA is TGTGCCAGCAGCCTCAACAGGGATTTCTCCTACGAGCAGTACTTC.

In this sample, this clonotype turned up many times. The V call is TRBV12-3 or TRBV12-4, the J call TRBJ2-7; D is unresolved. The V gene lost 3 bases and the J gene lost 0 bases, with 12 bases spanning the gap. The length of the CDR3 is 15 residues. Written as DNA, the CDR3 is TGTGCCAGCAGTTTTTACACAGTTCTCTCCTACGAGCAGTACTTC. Protein product: CASSFYTVLSYEQYF.

The CDR3 DNA sequence: TGCAGCGTTGCACTTAACTATGGCTACACCTTC. Its protein product is CSVALNYGYTF. This chain joins TRBV29-1 and TRBJ1-2; D ambiguous. The germline V and J ends were trimmed by 4 bases and 1 base, with 4 bases remaining between them. CDR3 size: 11 residues. Germline loops: CDR1 SQVTM, CDR2 ANQGSEA.

The V gene is TRBV12-3 or TRBV12-4, the J gene TRBJ2-1, with 7 nucleotides matching TRBD2. The CDR3 is 14 amino acids. With 8 bases clipped from V and 5 bases from J, the junction kept 9 bases outside the gene matches. CDR3 protein: CASAVAGQDNEQFF. The CDR3, as DNA: TGTGCCAGCGCCGTAGCGGGCCAAGACAATGAGCAGTTCTTC.

This clonotype was detected only a few times. This chain connects TRBV20-1 to TRBJ1-5, with D unclear. CDR3 size: 16 residues. Between the trimmed V and J ends, which lost 0 bases and 1 base, there was a span of 13 bases. Germline V gives CDR1 DFQATT, CDR2 SNEGSKA (reference sequence). The CDR3 is CSARDRKGMSNQPQHF. CDR3 DNA sequence: TGCAGTGCTAGAGATCGGAAAGGGATGAGCAATCAGCCCCAGCATTTT.

V is TRBV6-5 and J is TRBJ2-1; D gene uncertain. Trimming cost V 0 bases and J 9 bases, with 9 bases left between them. Germline CDR1 and CDR2: MNHEY and SVGAGI. This CDR3 is built from 13 residues. The CDR3 sequence is CASSYSRQIEQFF. In nucleotides, the CDR3 is TGTGCCAGCAGTTACTCGAGGCAAATTGAGCAGTTCTTC.

This clonotype was found many times. V gene TRBV6-5 combines with J gene TRBJ1-1; the D gene is possibly TRBD1 (5 bases). This CDR3 contains 16 residues. V lost 0 bases and J 0 bases, leaving 11 bases between the germline ends. Germline CDR1 reads MNHEY; CDR2 reads SVGAGI. Written as DNA, the CDR3 is TGTGCCAGCAGTTACTCAGGGGAATATATGAACACTGAAGCTTTCTTT. Encoded protein: CASSYSGEYMNTEAFF.

There are many counts of this clonotype. The rearrangement joins TRBV9 to TRBJ2-1; 9 bases are a match to TRBD2. The V gene end was trimmed by 3 bases and the J gene end by 5 bases; junction bases not matched to a gene: 12. Per germline, CDR1 SGDLS and CDR2 YYNGEE. The CDR3 runs to 17 residues. In DNA form, the CDR3 reads TGTGCCAGCAGCGACCACCTTGGGACTAGCATCGACAATGAGCAGTTCTTC. Amino acid sequence: CASSDHLGTSIDNEQFF.

This clonotype was counted only a few times. Written as DNA, the CDR3 is TGTGCCAGCAGTTCATACGACCCGGGACTAGCGGAGCGTTACGAGCAGTACTTC. As protein: CASSSYDPGLAERYEQYF. The chain has TRBV28 and TRBJ2-7; 11 nucleotides line up with TRBD2. This CDR3 is built from 18 residues. Germline V lookup: CDR1 MDHEN, CDR2 SYDVKM. With V trimmed by 4 bases and J by 4 bases, 15 bases remained unmatched.

This clonotype has ten or more counts. V gene TRBV20-1 combines with J gene TRBJ2-1; D not resolved. The germline V and J ends were trimmed by 3 bases and 4 bases, with 10 bases remaining between them. The CDR3 totals 13 residues. Germline V gene lookup returns CDR1 DFQATT and CDR2 SNEGSKA (reference sequence). CDR3: CSAREEEYNEQFF. The DNA for the CDR3 is TGCAGTGCTAGGGAAGAGGAGTACAATGAGCAGTTCTTC.

The chain uses TRBV7-2 and TRBJ1-1; TRBD1 agrees at 12 bases. With V trimmed by 2 bases and J by 4 bases, 5 bases remained unmatched. Germline CDR1 reads SGHTA; CDR2 reads FQGNSA. This CDR3 comprises 16 residues. The CDR3 sequence: CASSLSGTGGPTEAFF. In DNA, the CDR3 is TGTGCCAGCAGCTTATCGGGGACAGGGGGCCCCACTGAAGCTTTCTTT.

The chain employs TRBV27 and TRBJ1-1, with a possible D match to TRBD1 (5 bases). The CDR3 is 14 residues long. The V end was cut by 5 bases, the J end by 7 bases, with 17 bases between. Germline lookup yields CDR1 MNHEY and CDR2 SMNVEV (reference sequence). In nucleotides, the CDR3 is TGTGCCAGCAGTGGCCTCGGGACGGCAATTGAAGCTTTCTTT. Translating gives CASSGLGTAIEAFF.